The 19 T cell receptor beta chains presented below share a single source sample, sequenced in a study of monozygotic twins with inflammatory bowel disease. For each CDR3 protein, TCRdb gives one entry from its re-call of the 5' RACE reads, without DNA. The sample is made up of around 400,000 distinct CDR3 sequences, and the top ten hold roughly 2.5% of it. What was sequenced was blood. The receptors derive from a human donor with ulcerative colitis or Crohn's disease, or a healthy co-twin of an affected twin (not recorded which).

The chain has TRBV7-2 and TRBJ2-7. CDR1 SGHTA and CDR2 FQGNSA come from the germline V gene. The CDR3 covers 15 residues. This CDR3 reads CASSLDLGSYYEQYF. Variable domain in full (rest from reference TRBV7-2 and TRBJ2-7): GAGVSQSPSNKVTEKGKDVELRCDPISGHTALYWYRQSLGQGLEFLIYFQGNSAPDKSGLPSDRFSAERTGGSVSTLTIQRTQQEDSAVYLCASSLDLGSYYEQYFGPGTRLTVT.

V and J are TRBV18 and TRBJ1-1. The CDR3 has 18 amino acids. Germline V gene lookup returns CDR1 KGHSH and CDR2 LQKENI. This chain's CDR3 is CASSPESGGPNLNTEAFF.

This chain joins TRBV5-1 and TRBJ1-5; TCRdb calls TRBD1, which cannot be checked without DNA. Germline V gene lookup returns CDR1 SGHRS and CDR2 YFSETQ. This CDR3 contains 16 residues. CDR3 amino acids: CASSWAPGDSNQPQHF.

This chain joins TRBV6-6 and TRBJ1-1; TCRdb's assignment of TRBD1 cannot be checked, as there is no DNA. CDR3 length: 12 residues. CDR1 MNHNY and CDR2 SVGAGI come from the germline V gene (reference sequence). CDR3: CASSYNRGGTFF.

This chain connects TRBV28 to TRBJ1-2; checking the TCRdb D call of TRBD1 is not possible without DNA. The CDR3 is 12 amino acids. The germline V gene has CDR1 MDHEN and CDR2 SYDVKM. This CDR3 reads CASSYRGYGYTF.

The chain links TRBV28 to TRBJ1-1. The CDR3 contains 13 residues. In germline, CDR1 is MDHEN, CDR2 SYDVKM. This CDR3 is CASSLLRNTEAFF. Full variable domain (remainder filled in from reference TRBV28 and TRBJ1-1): DVKVTQSSRYLVKRTGEKVFLECVQDMDHENMFWYRQDPGLGLRLIYFSYDVKMKEKGDIPEGYSVSREKKERFSLILESASTNQTSMYLCASSLLRNTEAFFGQGTRLTVV.

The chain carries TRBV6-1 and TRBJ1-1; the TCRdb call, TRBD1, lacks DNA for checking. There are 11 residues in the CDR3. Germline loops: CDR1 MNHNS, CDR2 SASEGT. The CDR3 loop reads CASWGLTEAFF.

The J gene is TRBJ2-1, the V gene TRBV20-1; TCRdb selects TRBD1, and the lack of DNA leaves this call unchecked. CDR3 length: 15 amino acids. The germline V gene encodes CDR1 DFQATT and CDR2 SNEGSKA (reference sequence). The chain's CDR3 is CSASAGTGAGVEQFF.

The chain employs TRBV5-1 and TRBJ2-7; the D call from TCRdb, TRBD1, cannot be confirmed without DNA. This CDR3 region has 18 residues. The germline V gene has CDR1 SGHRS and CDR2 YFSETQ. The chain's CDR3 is CASSSGLGSGRVAYEQYF.

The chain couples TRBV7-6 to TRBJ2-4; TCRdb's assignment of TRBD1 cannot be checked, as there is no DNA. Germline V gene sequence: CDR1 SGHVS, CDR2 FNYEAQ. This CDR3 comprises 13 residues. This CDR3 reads CASSLGTEGIQYF.

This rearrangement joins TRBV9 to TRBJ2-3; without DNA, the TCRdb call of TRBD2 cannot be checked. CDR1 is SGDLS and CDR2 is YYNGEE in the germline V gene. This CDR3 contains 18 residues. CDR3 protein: CASSVELAGSLGTDTQYF.

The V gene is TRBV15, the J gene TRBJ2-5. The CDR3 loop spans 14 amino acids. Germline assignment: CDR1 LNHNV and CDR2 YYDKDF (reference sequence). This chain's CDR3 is CATSVVRGDVTQYF. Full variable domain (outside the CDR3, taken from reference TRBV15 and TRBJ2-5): DAMVIQNPRYQVTQFGKPVTLSCSQTLNHNVMYWYQQKSSQAPKLLFHYYDKDFNNEADTPDNFQSRRPNTSFCFLDIRSPGLGDTAMYLCATSVVRGDVTQYFGPGTRLLVL.

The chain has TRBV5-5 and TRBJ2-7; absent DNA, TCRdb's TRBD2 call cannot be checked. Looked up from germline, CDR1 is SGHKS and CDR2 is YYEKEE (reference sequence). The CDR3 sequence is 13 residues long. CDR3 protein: CASWRDPSYEQYF.

CDR3: CASSPGLLTSYNEQFF. The chain links TRBV5-6 to TRBJ2-1. CDR3 length: 16 residues. Germline CDR1 SGHDT, CDR2 YYEEEE.

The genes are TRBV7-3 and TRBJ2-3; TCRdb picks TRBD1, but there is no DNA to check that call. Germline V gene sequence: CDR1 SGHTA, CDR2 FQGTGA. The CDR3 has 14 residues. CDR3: CASSMTGGIDTQYF.

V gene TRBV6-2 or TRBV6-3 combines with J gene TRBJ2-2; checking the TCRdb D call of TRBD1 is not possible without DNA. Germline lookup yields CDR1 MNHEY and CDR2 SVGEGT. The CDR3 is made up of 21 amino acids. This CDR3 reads CASSYSIWARGSQSNTGELFF.

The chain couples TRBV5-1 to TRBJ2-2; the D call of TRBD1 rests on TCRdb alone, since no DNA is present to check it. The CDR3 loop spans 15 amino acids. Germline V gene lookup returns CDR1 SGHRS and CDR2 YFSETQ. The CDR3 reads CASSGSGQPTGELFF.

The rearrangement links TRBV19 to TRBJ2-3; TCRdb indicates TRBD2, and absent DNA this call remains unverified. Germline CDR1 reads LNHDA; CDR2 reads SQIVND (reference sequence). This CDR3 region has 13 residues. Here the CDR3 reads CATSSGVINTQYF. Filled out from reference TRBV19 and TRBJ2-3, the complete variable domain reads DGGITQSPKYLFRKEGQNVTLSCEQNLNHDAMYWYRQDPGQGLRLIYYSQIVNDFQKGDIAEGYSVSREKKESFPLTVTSAQKNPTAFYLCATSSGVINTQYFGPGTRLTVL.

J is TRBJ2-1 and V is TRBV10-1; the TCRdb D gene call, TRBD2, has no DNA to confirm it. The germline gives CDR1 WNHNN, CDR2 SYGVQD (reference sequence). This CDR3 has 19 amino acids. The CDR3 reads CASSTSGGGSERGALQQFF.